One sample yielded the 17 T cell receptor beta chains listed below, sequenced in a study of Graves' ophthalmopathy and Graves' hyperthyroidism. Amplification from RNA transcripts yielded the TCR beta CDR3 regions. HTBI primers were used in a first-round RT-PCR, which preceded a second-round multiplex PCR. TCRdb used MiXCR to reprocess the multiplex PCR reads, holding one entry per CDR3 protein. The sample includes 52,000 or so distinct CDR3 sequences, roughly 47% of them seen just once. Sample: peripheral blood. These receptors came from an adult woman with Graves' ophthalmopathy.

With regard to this clonotype: Lacking the conserved final phenylalanine or tryptophan, this CDR3 likely reflects a read error. It is unclear where the CDR3 begins or ends on the DNA, so no DNA is shown, and the CDR3 is as TCRdb lists it. The chain employs TRBV7-6 and TRBJ2-7; the table's D gene call, TRBD2, was not cross checked with the DNA. Germline V gene lookup returns CDR1 SGHVS and CDR2 FNYEAQ. The CDR3 numbers 14 amino acids, ends counted. CDR3 residues: CASSLTSASYERYC.

The chain couples TRBV2 to TRBJ1-6; the D is unclear. Trimming took off 1 base at V and 7 bases at J, with 11 bases between the two ends. The CDR3 runs 15 residues. Germline V gives CDR1 SNHLY, CDR2 FYNNEI. The CDR3 here is CASSEEVPRNSPLHF. The CDR3 nucleotides are TGTGCCAGCAGTGAAGAGGTCCCCAGGAATTCACCCCTCCACTTT. The full variable domain, rest sourced from reference TRBV2 and TRBJ1-6, is EPEVTQTPSHQVTQMGQEVILRCVPISNHLYFYWYRQILGQKVEFLVSFYNNEISEKSEIFDDQFSVERPDGSNFTLKIRSTKLEDSAMYFCASSEEVPRNSPLHFGNGTRLTVT.

The chain combines TRBV7-2 with TRBJ1-1; D gene uncertain. This CDR3 has 13 residues. Trimming left V 1 base short and J 4 bases short, with 7 bases between. Germline-derived CDR1 and CDR2 are SGHTA and FQGNSA. CDR3 DNA sequence: TGTGCCAGCAGCTTAGGGGTAGGCACTGAAGCTTTCTTT. Protein: CASSLGVGTEAFF.

The rearrangement joins TRBV20-1 to TRBJ1-4, with D hard to call. CDR1 is DFQATT and CDR2 is SNEGSKA in the germline V gene (reference sequence). This CDR3 contains 13 residues. V lost 1 base, J lost 7 bases, and 10 bases lay in between. The CDR3 protein is CSARGVSGEKLFF. For the CDR3, the DNA is TGCAGTGCTAGAGGGGTATCGGGTGAAAAACTGTTTTTT.

This clonotype was recorded many times. The chain employs TRBV7-9 and TRBJ2-1, with D possibly matching TRBD1 (6 bases). Germline CDR1 reads SEHNR; CDR2 reads FQNEAQ (reference sequence). This CDR3 has 17 amino acids. The V end was cut by 4 bases, the J end by 5 bases, with 21 bases between. CDR3 DNA: TGTGCCAGCAGCTCGCTACCAGGGGATAGGAAGGACAATGAGCAGTTCTTC. Translating gives CASSSLPGDRKDNEQFF.

This clonotype occurred many times. The J gene is TRBJ1-4, the V gene TRBV20-1; D might be TRBD1 (5 bases). The CDR3 loop spans 12 amino acids. Germline V gives CDR1 DFQATT, CDR2 SNEGSKA (reference sequence). The V gene lost 4 bases and the J gene lost 7 bases, with 10 bases spanning the gap. CDR3 DNA sequence: TGCAGTGCTACCGGGGCGAGTGAAAAACTGTTTTTT. It translates to CSATGASEKLFF.

The chain employs TRBV27 and TRBJ2-5, with D unresolved. This CDR3 spans 15 amino acids. Germline loops: CDR1 MNHEY, CDR2 SMNVEV (reference sequence). Trimming pared 1 base from V and 2 bases from J, leaving 11 bases between. Here the CDR3 DNA reads TGTGCCAGCAGTTTATATGGAAGCATACAAGAGACCCAGTACTTC. Its protein is CASSLYGSIQETQYF.

The chain joins TRBV6-4 to TRBJ2-5; 10 bases map to TRBD1. The CDR3 runs to 17 residues. Trimming took 2 bases from V and 2 from J; bases not matched to a gene: 8. In germline, CDR1 is MRHNA, CDR2 SNTAGT. CDR3 nucleotide sequence: TGTGCCAGCAGTGACGGGAGGGACAGGGGCGATCAAGAGACCCAGTACTTC. The encoded protein is CASSDGRDRGDQETQYF.

This clonotype was counted ten times or more. The chain is built from TRBV28 and TRBJ2-7; 9 nucleotides agree with TRBD1. The CDR3 is 14 amino acids. Trimming removed 7 bases from V and 3 bases from J; junction bases left unmatched: 7. Per germline, CDR1 MDHEN and CDR2 SYDVKM. The DNA of the CDR3 is TGTGCCAGCACCTCACAGGGGGCTTACTACGAGCAGTACTTC. Protein product: CASTSQGAYYEQYF.

To note about this clonotype: A much larger clonotype is one base distant, so this may be a read error. The J gene is TRBJ1-2, the V gene TRBV28, with unresolved D. Germline V gives CDR1 MDHEN, CDR2 SYDVKM. The CDR3 loop spans 14 amino acids. This chain's CDR3 is CAGSPSLGPRGYTF. As DNA, the CDR3 is TGTGCCGGCAGCCCATCCCTCGGGCCCCGGGGCTACACCTTC.

The table lists this clonotype with a count of one. The chain uses TRBV2 and TRBJ1-5, with D tentatively TRBD1 (6 bases). This CDR3 contains 15 residues. Germline V lookup: CDR1 SNHLY, CDR2 FYNNEI. The ends were cut back, 9 bases at V and 4 bases at J, with 19 bases in the middle. In DNA form, the CDR3 reads TGTGCCAGTGGGAAGGGGGGTAATTGGAATCAGCCCCAGCATTTT. Translation: CASGKGGNWNQPQHF.

This clonotype was seen ten or more times. The chain is built from TRBV12-3 or TRBV12-4 and TRBJ2-7, with 10 bases that match TRBD1. CDR3 length equals 12 residues. The V segment lost 8 bases and the J segment 3 bases; nucleotides outside the gene matches: 1. The chain's CDR3 is CASGTGVYEQYF. The CDR3 nucleotides read TGTGCCAGCGGGACAGGGGTCTACGAGCAGTACTTC.

This clonotype appeared a few times. The chain is built from TRBV9 and TRBJ1-1, with a weak D call TRBD1 (5 bases). This CDR3 comprises 14 residues. Deletions cut 0 bases from V and 1 base from J, with 7 bases between. Germline values: CDR1 SGDLS, CDR2 YYNGEE. As DNA, the CDR3 is TGTGCCAGCAGCGTAGGAGACAGGAACACTGAAGCTTTCTTT. It specifies CASSVGDRNTEAFF.

This clonotype qualifies as medium-sized. V usage is TRBV7-2 and J usage is TRBJ1-2; D call uncertain. The CDR3 extends over 11 amino acids. CDR1 is SGHTA and CDR2 is FQGNSA in the germline V gene. The V end was cut by 4 bases, the J end by 6 bases, with 6 bases between. CDR3 region: CASSSPDGYTF. The CDR3 DNA reads as TGTGCCAGCAGCTCCCCCGATGGCTACACCTTC.

This clonotype was detected ten times or more. The rearrangement links TRBV6-1 to TRBJ1-2; no firm D call. V was shortened by 6 bases and J by 5 bases, with 16 bases between the two germline ends. The CDR3 spans 14 residues. Germline V gene sequence: CDR1 MNHNS, CDR2 SASEGT. CDR3 protein: CASRPPSTDYGYTF. As DNA, the CDR3 is TGTGCCAGCAGGCCTCCTAGTACCGATTATGGCTACACCTTC.

The chain recombines TRBV15 with TRBJ2-7; 8 nucleotides align to TRBD1. V lost 2 bases, J lost 3 bases, and 3 bases stayed unmatched. The CDR3 has 14 residues. Germline V gene sequence: CDR1 LNHNV, CDR2 YYDKDF (reference sequence). CDR3 amino acids: CATSRQGAGYEQYF. The CDR3 DNA is TGTGCCACCAGCAGACAGGGGGCTGGCTACGAGCAGTACTTC.

This clonotype was detected a few times. This chain joins TRBV20-1 and TRBJ1-6; 7 nucleotides line up with TRBD1. The germline CDR1 and CDR2 sequences are DFQATT and SNEGSKA (reference sequence). V trimming: 6 bases; J trimming: 0 bases; junction bases outside the gene matches: 14. The CDR3 loop spans 18 amino acids. The CDR3 coding sequence is TGCAGTGCCCTATACCGGGACAGAAAAAGCTCCTATAATTCACCCCTCCACTTT. It codes for CSALYRDRKSSYNSPLHF.